This passage covers 32 T cell receptor beta chains from one sample sequenced in a study of coeliac disease. This table comes from immunoSEQ multiplex PCR, and its TCRdb copy is limited to in-frame clones, with some not included. Altogether about 3,300 clones are present, roughly 70% being singletons, with the ten largest covering around 20%. The source material was lymphocytes from the gut lamina propria. The receptors were sampled from a man older than 75 without celiac disease.

This clone was counted between two and nine times. The chain employs TRBV11-2 and TRBJ2-5; TRBD2 matches at 10 bases. Gene TRBJ2-7 matches the end of the DNA better, so the J call may be wrong. The CDR3 has 14 amino acids. Germline values: CDR1 SGHAT, CDR2 FQNNGV. CDR3 coding DNA: TGTGCCAGCAGCCCATCTAGCGGGAGTTACGAGCAGTACTTC. This translates into CASSPSSGSYEQYF.

V gene TRBV10-3 combines with J gene TRBJ2-5, with TRBD2 matching 11 bases. J was trimmed by 2 bases and V by 3 bases; bases with no gene match: 2. There are 15 residues in the CDR3. The germline V gene has CDR1 ENHRY and CDR2 SYGVKD. CDR3: CAISEGTSGQETQYF. For the CDR3, the DNA is TGTGCCATCAGTGAAGGGACTAGCGGACAAGAGACCCAGTACTTC.

This chain joins TRBV5-1 and TRBJ2-5, with 7 bases identical to TRBD1. The CDR3 length is 14 residues. Per the germline V gene, CDR1 is SGHRS and CDR2 is YFSETQ. J gave up 7 bases and V 4 bases, and 10 bases lay outside the gene matches. The CDR3 nucleotides are TGCGCCAGCAGCACCCAACAGGGGCCGGGGACCCAGTACTTC. Amino acid sequence: CASSTQQGPGTQYF.

The chain has TRBV10-3 and TRBJ2-5; 14 bases line up with TRBD2. Germline V CDR1 and CDR2: ENHRY, SYGVKD. The CDR3 covers 16 residues. V was clipped by 6 bases and J by 5 bases; unmatched bases: 8. CDR3 nucleotides: TGTGCCATCAGGGAGGGGACTAGCGGGAGCGGGGAGACCCAGTACTTC. As protein: CAIREGTSGSGETQYF.

This CDR3 reads CASSDGGAFEKLFF. The CDR3 bases are TGTGCCAGCAGTGATGGAGGGGCGTTTGAAAAACTGTTTTTT. The V and J genes are TRBV6-1 and TRBJ1-4, with a weak D call TRBD1 (5 bases). V dropped 3 bases and J dropped 7 bases, with 12 bases sitting between them. The germline V gene encodes CDR1 MNHNS and CDR2 SASEGT. The CDR3 extends over 14 amino acids.

The V and J genes are TRBV4-3 and TRBJ1-2; possibly TRBD1 for D (6 bases). The CDR3 loop spans 15 amino acids. V lost 0 bases and J lost 8, with 16 bases in between. The germline V gene encodes CDR1 LGHNA and CDR2 YSLEER. The CDR3 is CASSQDRAQGEGYTF. Written as DNA, the CDR3 is TGCGCCAGCAGCCAAGATCGGGCACAGGGAGAAGGCTACACCTTC.

V is TRBV5-1 and J is TRBJ1-2; TRBD1 matches 9 bases. The CDR3 is made up of 15 amino acids. Looked up from germline, CDR1 is SGHRS and CDR2 is YFSETQ. J gave up 4 bases and V 4 bases, and 8 bases lay outside the gene matches. The CDR3 sequence is CASSPGQGRFYGYTF. Here the CDR3 DNA reads TGCGCCAGCAGCCCAGGACAGGGGCGATTCTATGGCTACACCTTC.

The CDR3 reads CASSQTFTGNTEAFF. In DNA form, the CDR3 reads TGCGCCAGCAGCCAAACCTTTACAGGGAACACTGAAGCTTTCTTT. The gene calls are TRBV4-1 and TRBJ1-1; a possible D gene is TRBD1 (5 bases). Trimming pared 2 bases from V and 1 base from J, leaving 11 bases between. Germline assignment: CDR1 MGHRA and CDR2 YSYEKL. The CDR3 is made up of 15 amino acids.

This chain joins TRBV19 and TRBJ2-7, with a weak D call TRBD1 (5 bases). The CDR3 runs to 13 residues. Trimming left V 5 bases short and J 6 bases short, with 14 bases between. The germline V gene has CDR1 LNHDA and CDR2 SQIVND (reference sequence). The CDR3: CASSPRAGSEQYV. Here the CDR3 DNA reads TGTGCCAGTAGTCCCAGGGCAGGGTCCGAGCAGTACGTC.

V gene TRBV27 combines with J gene TRBJ2-4; 10 bases are shared with TRBD1. This CDR3 spans 13 amino acids. Germline loops: CDR1 MNHEY, CDR2 SMNVEV (reference sequence). V shed 6 bases, J shed 8 bases, and the junction held 4 bases outside the gene matches. The CDR3 coding sequence is TGTGCCAGCAGCTCGGGACAGGGGTACATTCAGTACTTC. This sequence encodes CASSSGQGYIQYF.

The chain links TRBV5-4 to TRBJ2-7; TRBD2 agrees at 10 bases. V was pared by 4 bases and J by 1 base, with 5 bases of the junction left unmatched. CDR3 length equals 15 residues. The germline CDR1 and CDR2 sequences are SGHNT and YYREEE (reference sequence). CDR3 nucleotide sequence: TGTGCCAGCAGCCCTGGGACTAGCGTTTCCTACGAGCAGTACTTC. Protein: CASSPGTSVSYEQYF.

This chain connects TRBV5-1 to TRBJ2-1, with TRBD2 identical over 9 bases. V lost 4 bases, J lost 8 bases, and 13 bases stayed unmatched. Germline V lookup: CDR1 SGHRS, CDR2 YFSETQ. The CDR3 sequence is 16 residues long. The CDR3 loop reads CASSLSLSGSGDEQFF. The CDR3 coding sequence is TGCGCCAGCAGCCTCTCTCTTAGCGGGAGTGGGGATGAGCAGTTCTTC.

On this clone: The same CDR3 arises from other DNA sequences in this sample as well. The rearrangement links TRBV7-9 to TRBJ2-3, with 7 bases that match TRBD2. Germline V gives CDR1 SEHNR, CDR2 FQNEAQ (reference sequence). Germline trimming cut 1 base from V and 6 bases from J; bases unmatched to any gene: 4. The CDR3 loop spans 14 amino acids. The chain's CDR3 is CASSLGGGLDTQYF. In nucleotides, the CDR3 is TGTGCCAGCAGCTTAGGGGGGGGATTGGATACGCAGTATTTT.

This clone is categorized as medium-sized. The V gene is TRBV7-9, the J gene TRBJ1-5; TRBD1 aligns across 7 bases. There are 14 residues in the CDR3. CDR1 SEHNR and CDR2 FQNEAQ come from the germline V gene (reference sequence). J was trimmed by 5 bases and V by 1 base; bases with no gene match: 2. The CDR3 nucleotides are TGTGCCAGCAGCTTAGGGCAGGGGGATCAGCCCCAGCATTTT. Its translation: CASSLGQGDQPQHF.

This clone occurred a few times. The chain employs TRBV5-1 and TRBJ1-2, with D maybe TRBD1 (5 bases). The CDR3 totals 14 residues. With 3 bases removed from V and 3 bases from J, the gap between germline ends came to 12 bases. Germline CDR1 SGHRS, CDR2 YFSETQ. CDR3 sequence: CASSSDTSDYGYTF. Here the CDR3 DNA reads TGCGCCAGCAGCTCGGACACATCGGACTATGGCTACACCTTC.

The CDR3 DNA sequence: TGTGCCAGCAGCTTAGGACAGACCTACCAAGAGACCCAGTACTTC. It is translated as CASSLGQTYQETQYF. This sequence joins TRBV7-2 and TRBJ2-5, with D perhaps TRBD1 (5 bases). This CDR3 is 15 amino acids long. V was pared by 1 base and J by 0 bases, with 9 bases between. Germline V gene lookup returns CDR1 SGHTA and CDR2 FQGNSA.

The chain couples TRBV10-3 to TRBJ2-6; 13 bases are shared with TRBD2. V dropped 9 bases and J dropped 3; count of bases not matched to a gene: 5. The CDR3 has 16 amino acids. Germline V gene data show CDR1 as ENHRY and CDR2 as SYGVKD. The CDR3 sequence is CAITSGGAFGANVLTF. CDR3 bases: TGTGCCATAACTAGCGGGGGGGCCTTTGGGGCCAACGTCCTGACTTTC.

This sequence joins TRBV10-3 and TRBJ2-2, with D tentatively TRBD2 (6 bases). Germline CDR1 reads ENHRY; CDR2 reads SYGVKD. V was clipped by 4 bases and J by 1 base, with 10 bases between them. CDR3 size: 15 residues. CDR3: CAISGGERNTGELFF. CDR3 in DNA: TGTGCCATCAGTGGGGGGGAGAGGAACACCGGGGAGCTGTTTTTT.

This clone appeared a few times. V is TRBV10-2 and J is TRBJ2-1; D is undetermined. CDR3 length: 15 amino acids. CDR1 and CDR2 from the germline V gene are WSHSY and SAAADI. V lost 1 base, J lost 1 base, and 8 bases lay in between. The CDR3 nucleotides read TGCGCCAGCAGTGAGTTGCAGGTTTCCTACAATGAGCAGTTCTTC. It is translated as CASSELQVSYNEQFF.

This clone showed up just a few times. The chain employs TRBV27 and TRBJ1-2; D unclear. This CDR3 is 12 amino acids long. The ends were cut back, 5 bases at V and 7 bases at J, with 11 bases in the middle. In germline, CDR1 is MNHEY, CDR2 SMNVEV (reference sequence). CDR3 residues: CASSAAGGGYTF. In DNA, the CDR3 is TGTGCCAGCAGTGCAGCAGGAGGTGGCTACACCTTC.

This chain connects TRBV15 to TRBJ2-2, with D perhaps TRBD1 (5 bases). The germline gives CDR1 LNHNV, CDR2 YYDKDF (reference sequence). The CDR3 spans 16 residues. Trimming shortened V by 0 bases and J by 1 base, and 9 bases separated the two germline ends. CDR3: CATSRDVGQNTGELFF. Written as DNA, the CDR3 is TGTGCCACCAGCAGAGATGTAGGACAGAACACCGGGGAGCTGTTTTTT.

The sample holds a few counts of this clone. The chain links TRBV6-5 to TRBJ1-1; maybe TRBD1 (5 bases). Germline loops: CDR1 MNHEY, CDR2 SVGAGI. The CDR3 length is 11 residues. Trimming removed 4 bases at V and 8 bases at J, with 8 bases between. Here the CDR3 DNA reads TGTGCCAGCAGTTTTTCAGGGGAAGCTTTCTTT. Its translation is CASSFSGEAFF.

The CDR3 protein is CASSADQPQHF. CDR3 bases: TGTGCCAGCAGCGCGGATCAGCCCCAGCATTTT. V and J are TRBV2 and TRBJ1-5, with D unclear. This CDR3 is 11 amino acids long. V shed 6 bases and J shed 5 bases, with 5 bases lying between them. Germline lookup yields CDR1 SNHLY and CDR2 FYNNEI.

The chain has TRBV4-2 and TRBJ2-1, with 11 bases that match TRBD2. Germline CDR1 is LGHNA and CDR2 is YNFKEQ. J gave up 6 bases and V 3 bases, and 7 bases lay outside the gene matches. The CDR3 is 16 residues long. This chain's CDR3 is CASSQLSGRAGNEQFF. The CDR3 DNA reads as TGTGCCAGCAGCCAGCTTAGCGGGAGGGCCGGCAATGAGCAGTTCTTC.

This sequence joins TRBV6-5 and TRBJ1-3; D uncertain. This CDR3 contains 15 residues. Deletions cut 5 bases from V and 0 bases from J, with 11 bases between. Germline V lookup: CDR1 MNHEY, CDR2 SVGAGI. The CDR3 reads CASSLSAVSGNTIYF. The DNA for the CDR3 is TGTGCCAGCAGTCTTTCTGCGGTCTCTGGAAACACCATATATTTT.

The chain has TRBV5-1 and TRBJ1-1; 7 bases align to TRBD1. V lost 4 bases to trimming and J lost 2 bases; unmatched junction nucleotides: 8. The CDR3 runs 15 residues. Germline values: CDR1 SGHRS, CDR2 YFSETQ. CDR3 nucleotide sequence: TGCGCCAGCAGCCCCCAAGGGGGCCTAAACACTGAAGCTTTCTTT. Translation gives CASSPQGGLNTEAFF.

This chain uses TRBV6-6 with TRBJ2-5; D is possibly TRBD2 (7 bases). The CDR3 has 14 residues. The germline gives CDR1 MNHNY, CDR2 SVGAGI (reference sequence). Trimming took 6 bases from V and 1 from J, leaving 12 bases between them. The CDR3 DNA sequence: TGTGCCAGCAGCCTAGGGGGGGGCCAAGAGACCCAGTACTTC. Translation: CASSLGGGQETQYF.

The CDR3 sequence is CAISDRGMNTEAFF. The CDR3, as DNA: TGTGCCATCAGTGACAGGGGTATGAACACTGAAGCTTTCTTT. This chain joins TRBV10-3 and TRBJ1-1; TRBD1 is a possible D gene (6 bases). V gave up 3 bases and J gave up 0 bases, with 8 bases separating them. Germline CDR1 and CDR2: ENHRY and SYGVKD. This CDR3 is built from 14 residues.

The rearrangement joins TRBV5-1 to TRBJ1-1, with a weak D call TRBD1 (5 bases). The V and J ends lost 0 bases and 3 bases respectively, with 9 bases between them. Per germline, CDR1 SGHRS and CDR2 YFSETQ. This CDR3 has 14 amino acids. CDR3 in DNA: TGCGCCAGCAGCTTGGGACAGACTTACACTGAAGCTTTCTTT. It yields the protein CASSLGQTYTEAFF.

The CDR3 nucleotides are TGTGCCAGCTCACCCTCCTCGACAGGGAACACTGAAGCTTTCTTT. This codes for CASSPSSTGNTEAFF. The chain recombines TRBV18 with TRBJ1-1, with D possibly being TRBD1 (6 bases). CDR3 length: 15 residues. Germline V gene sequence: CDR1 KGHSH, CDR2 LQKENI. With 3 bases removed from V and 1 base from J, the gap between germline ends came to 12 bases.

The rearrangement joins TRBV7-7 to TRBJ2-1; 13 bases map to TRBD2. V dropped 5 bases and J dropped 2; count of bases not matched to a gene: 3. Germline V gives CDR1 SSHAT, CDR2 FNYEAQ (reference sequence). The CDR3 has 16 residues. The CDR3, as DNA: TGTGCCAGCAGCCACGGACTAGCGGGGGCCTACAATGAGCAGTTCTTC. Amino acid sequence: CASSHGLAGAYNEQFF.

This rearrangement joins TRBV9 to TRBJ2-2; 15 bases are shared with TRBD2. The CDR3 has 16 residues. J was trimmed by 5 bases and V by 4 bases; bases with no gene match: 3. Germline V CDR1 and CDR2: SGDLS, YYNGEE. The CDR3 DNA reads as TGTGCCAGCAGCTTTGGGACTAGCGGGGGGACCGGGGAGCTGTTTTTT. Protein: CASSFGTSGGTGELFF.